The sequence of this T cell receptor (beta chain) was determined in a study of T cell clonotyping in hematopoietic cell transplantation. Findings of the study overall: No sorting was done, leaving CD4 and CD8 contributions mixed. Higher Inverse Simpson Index values in graft donor and pretransplant recipient predicted broader posttransplant TCR diversity. After transplant, recipient diversity fell while pathologically expanded clonotypes grew through day 180.

V trimming: 3 bases; J trimming: 2 bases; junction bases outside the gene matches: 5. The CDR3 covers 16 residues. Germline CDR1 is SGHDT and CDR2 is YYEEEE. Regarding this clone: The target antigen is unknown.

Generated by immunoSEQ multiplex PCR, the TCRdb table keeps only in-frame clones and is missing some. Here the sample spans roughly 17,000 clones, roughly 91% being singletons. The gene calls are TRBV5-6 and TRBJ2-2; the match to TRBD1 covers 9 bases. Sequencing was performed on peripheral blood mononuclear cells. The TCR was taken from a man aged 35 to 55 in good health. Some clones in this sample may be carry-over from other donors' samples. CDR3 sequence: CASSYGDRVNTGELFF. The CDR3 DNA is TGTGCCAGCAGCTATGGGGACAGGGTTAACACCGGGGAGCTGTTTTTT. Complete variable domain (other parts from reference TRBV5-6 and TRBJ2-2): DAGVTQSPTHLIKTRGQQVTLRCSPKSGHDTVSWYQQALGQGPQFIFQYYEEEERQRGNFPDRFSGHQFPNYSSELNVNALLLGDSALYLCASSYGDRVNTGELFFGEGSRLTVL.